A selection of T cell receptor beta chains follows, all from one sample in a study of radiotherapy plus CTLA-4 blockade in lung cancer. The protocol was immunoSEQ multiplex PCR, while the TCRdb copy is restricted to in-frame clones and leaves out a portion. Of over 60,000 clones listed, more than 85% are singletons. The sample in question was peripheral blood, obtained from a patient treated with radiotherapy plus ipilimumab. The receptors originated from a human donor with non-small cell lung cancer who had stable disease on radiotherapy plus ipilimumab. The CDR3 runs from the conserved cysteine through the conserved F or W. Fields, in order: clone size, D gene, V gene, J gene, CDR3 length, CDR3 protein, CDR3 DNA. A D gene is named only where the DNA matches it firmly. Expanded clones are given a class, and other clones once, few, many or no size at all.

.	.	TRBV6-5	TRBJ2-1	14	CASSQTRGYNEQFF	TGTGCCAGCAGCCAGACTAGGGGGTACAATGAGCAGTTCTTC
.	.	TRBV28	TRBJ2-3	16	CASSLYGSGSTDTQYF	TGTGCCAGCAGTTTGTACGGTAGCGGCAGCACAGATACGCAGTATTTT
.	.	TRBV5-1	TRBJ1-1	14	CASSLLGDGTEAFF	TGCGCCAGCAGCTTGTTGGGGGACGGCACTGAAGCTTTCTTT
.	.	TRBV6-5	TRBJ1-5	14	CASSETHSNQPQHF	TGTGCCAGCAGTGAAACCCATAGCAATCAGCCCCAGCATTTT
.	TRBD1	TRBV18	TRBJ2-2	15	CASSLGQVNTGELFF	TGTGCCAGCTCACTGGGACAGGTTAACACCGGGGAGCTGTTTTTT
.	TRBD2	TRBV30	TRBJ2-1	14	CAWQAGGSYNEQFF	TGTGCCTGGCAAGCGGGGGGCTCATACAATGAGCAGTTCTTC
.	.	TRBV11-2	TRBJ1-1	14	CASSPGTYRTEAFF	TGTGCCAGCAGCCCAGGGACATATAGGACTGAAGCTTTCTTT
.	TRBD1	TRBV28	TRBJ2-3	16	CASSPATGARADTQYF	TGTGCCAGCAGTCCCGCTACAGGGGCGAGGGCAGATACGCAGTATTTT
.	TRBD1	TRBV6-1	TRBJ2-2	14	CASSPDRGTGELFF	TGTGCCAGCAGCCCGGACAGGGGCACCGGGGAGCTGTTTTTT
.	.	TRBV6-5	TRBJ2-6	15	CASSYRGAGANVLTF	TGTGCCAGCAGTTACCGGGGAGCTGGGGCCAACGTCCTGACTTTC
.	TRBD1	TRBV5-1	TRBJ2-2	16	CASRIRTGVNTGELFF	TGCGCCAGCAGGATAAGGACAGGAGTGAACACCGGGGAGCTGTTTTTT
.	.	TRBV7-3	TRBJ1-2	13	CASSPSPNYGYTF	TGTGCCAGCAGCCCCTCTCCTAACTATGGCTACACCTTC
.	TRBD2	TRBV5-1	TRBJ2-7	11	CASSSTSGIYF	TGCGCCAGCAGCTCGACTAGCGGGATATACTTC
.	TRBD2	TRBV27	TRBJ2-7	16	CASSLMWGGETYEQYF	TGTGCCAGCAGTTTGATGTGGGGGGGTGAGACCTACGAGCAGTACTTC
.	TRBD2	TRBV4-1	TRBJ2-7	16	CASSQDWGGTPYEQYF	TGCGCCAGCAGCCAAGATTGGGGGGGGACCCCCTACGAGCAGTACTTC
.	TRBD1	TRBV30	TRBJ1-5	16	CAWSGQGAYSNQPQHF	TGTGCCTGGTCGGGACAGGGGGCTTATAGCAATCAGCCCCAGCATTTT
.	.	TRBV30	TRBJ1-4	16	CAWSVLGQGVNEKLFF	TGTGCCTGGAGTGTACTCGGGCAGGGAGTTAATGAAAAACTGTTTTTT
.	TRBD2	TRBV7-9	TRBJ2-1	14	CASSLTASGNEQFF	TGTGCCAGCAGCTTAACAGCTAGCGGTAATGAGCAGTTCTTC
once	.	TRBV18	TRBJ1-1	13	CASLISAVSEAFF	TGTGCCAGCCTGATAAGTGCCGTATCTGAAGCTTTCTTT
.	.	TRBV28	TRBJ1-2	12	CASRLIKFGYTF	TGTGCCAGCAGGCTTATAAAGTTCGGCTACACCTTC
.	.	TRBV6-6	TRBJ1-1	11	CASSRVAEAFF	TGTGCCAGCAGCCGGGTTGCTGAAGCTTTCTTT
.	TRBD1	TRBV7-9	TRBJ2-7	15	CASSLRQGASYEQYF	TGTGCCAGCAGCTTAAGACAGGGCGCCTCCTACGAGCAGTACTTC
.	TRBD1	TRBV30	TRBJ2-7	15	CAWSVPGQGATEQYF	TGTGCCTGGAGTGTACCGGGACAGGGGGCGACCGAGCAGTACTTC
.	.	TRBV25-1	TRBJ2-1	15	CASSDPGTARNEQFF	TGTGCCAGCAGTGACCCGGGAACGGCGCGGAATGAGCAGTTCTTC
once	TRBD1	TRBV9	TRBJ2-4	14	CASSSPGQGVIQYF	TGTGCCAGCAGCTCCCCGGGACAGGGAGTTATTCAGTACTTC
.	.	TRBV4-1	TRBJ1-5	13	CASSQGTARPQHF	TGCGCCAGCAGCCAAGGCACCGCGAGGCCCCAGCATTTT
.	TRBD1	TRBV5-1	TRBJ2-1	14	CASSLEGTDNEQFF	TGCGCCAGCAGCTTGGAGGGGACAGACAATGAGCAGTTCTTC
.	.	TRBV28	TRBJ1-2	15	CASRSGALENYGYTF	TGTGCCAGCAGGTCAGGGGCGCTAGAGAACTATGGCTACACCTTC
few	.	TRBV7-9	TRBJ1-5	13	CASSPQGNQPQHF	TGTGCCAGCAGCCCGCAGGGCAATCAGCCCCAGCATTTT
.	.	TRBV29-1	TRBJ2-3	10	CSVELSWEYF	TGCAGCGTTGAACTGTCTTGGGAGTATTTT
.	.	TRBV5-8	TRBJ2-3	15	CASSDRTEMAGTQYF	TGTGCCAGCAGCGATAGGACTGAGATGGCGGGTACGCAGTATTTT
.	.	TRBV7-3	TRBJ2-3	15	CASSSRGPGTDTQYF	TGTGCCAGCAGCTCCCGCGGGCCAGGCACAGATACGCAGTATTTT
.	.	TRBV2	TRBJ2-2	15	CASSEAGVYTGELFF	TGTGCCAGCAGTGAAGCGGGGGTTTACACCGGGGAGCTGTTTTTT
.	.	TRBV25-1	TRBJ1-2	13	CASSDHRAYGYTF	TGTGCCAGCAGTGACCACCGGGCCTATGGCTACACCTTC
.	TRBD1	TRBV27	TRBJ2-5	16	CASSFTWAGGAETQYF	TGTGCCAGCAGTTTTACGTGGGCAGGGGGCGCGGAGACCCAGTACTTC
.	.	TRBV7-9	TRBJ2-3	12	CASSLAQDTQYF	TGTGCCAGCAGCTTAGCCCAAGATACGCAGTATTTT
.	.	TRBV14	TRBJ1-2	13	CASSPDSNYGYTF	TGTGCCAGCAGCCCAGACAGTAACTATGGCTACACCTTC
once	.	TRBV5-1	TRBJ1-1	14	CASRWDSVRTEAFF	TGCGCCAGCAGGTGGGATTCGGTACGGACTGAAGCTTTCTTT
.	.	TRBV30	TRBJ1-2	13	CAWNQDVNYGYTF	TGTGCCTGGAACCAGGACGTTAACTATGGCTACACCTTC
.	TRBD1	TRBV30	TRBJ1-3	15	CAWSVGTGGLNTIYF	TGTGCCTGGAGTGTGGGGACAGGGGGCTTGAACACCATATATTTT
.	.	TRBV5-1	TRBJ2-7	13	CASSFYLPTEQYF	TGCGCCAGCAGCTTCTACCTACCTACCGAGCAGTACTTC